These 32 T cell receptor beta chains were all obtained from the same sample, sequenced in a study of T cell changes during pregnancy in multiple sclerosis. The method was immunoSEQ multiplex PCR; TCRdb's version includes in-frame clones alone and lacks a portion of them. The data hold tens of thousands of clones, with about 91% observed a single time. The sample was CD4+ T cells from peripheral blood mononuclear cells, taken after pregnancy. The receptors were gathered from a female donor in good health, enrolled as a control in a pregnancy study.

The chain recombines TRBV6-5 with TRBJ1-2; TRBD1 is a possible D gene (5 bases). Germline V CDR1 and CDR2: MNHEY, SVGAGI. The CDR3 totals 12 residues. Trimming shortened V by 7 bases and J by 6 bases, and 12 bases separated the two germline ends. This chain's CDR3 is CASTTGGDGYTF. The CDR3 DNA reads TGTGCCAGCACCACGGGGGGGGATGGCTACACCTTC.

This clone turned up a few times. The chain employs TRBV5-1 and TRBJ1-2, with a tentative D call TRBD1 (5 bases). From germline, CDR1 is SGHRS and CDR2 YFSETQ. Trimming removed 0 bases at V and 2 bases at J, with 5 bases between. The CDR3 has 13 amino acids. The CDR3 sequence is CASSLGQNYGYTF. Here the CDR3 DNA reads TGCGCCAGCAGCTTGGGACAGAACTATGGCTACACCTTC.

The chain uses TRBV19 and TRBJ2-3, with a tentative D call TRBD1 (5 bases). CDR3 length equals 14 residues. Deletions cut 3 bases from V and 5 bases from J, with 12 bases between. Germline assignment: CDR1 LNHDA and CDR2 SQIVND (reference sequence). This chain's CDR3 is CASSIRQGGDTQYF. CDR3 coding DNA: TGTGCCAGTAGTATTAGGCAGGGCGGAGATACGCAGTATTTT.

The V call is TRBV28, the J call TRBJ2-7, with TRBD1 matching over 8 bases. V shed 6 bases, J shed 5 bases, and the junction held 12 bases outside the gene matches. CDR1 is MDHEN and CDR2 is SYDVKM in the germline V gene. CDR3 length equals 15 residues. The DNA of the CDR3 is TGTGCCAGCAGCCCGAACGGACAGGGAGGCGACGAGCAGTACTTC. Translating gives CASSPNGQGGDEQYF.

The V and J genes are TRBV29-1 and TRBJ2-5; 8 bases are a match to TRBD2. The CDR3 consists of 13 residues. Losses at the gene ends were 4 bases for V and 4 bases for J; bases not matched to a gene: 5. CDR1 and CDR2 (germline): SQVTM, ANQGSEA. In DNA, the CDR3 is TGCAGCGTTGTGAGCGGGGGAGGAGAGACCCAGTACTTC. It translates to CSVVSGGGETQYF.

The V call is TRBV10-3, the J call TRBJ1-2; D is undetermined. Deletions cut 5 bases from V and 5 bases from J, with 15 bases between. CDR3 length: 14 amino acids. Germline values: CDR1 ENHRY, CDR2 SYGVKD. The CDR3: CAISSPGRQYGYTF. For the CDR3, the DNA is TGTGCCATCAGTTCCCCGGGAAGGCAGTATGGCTACACCTTC.

The gene calls are TRBV29-1 and TRBJ2-3; the match to TRBD2 covers 13 bases. The CDR3 length is 16 residues. The junction had 8 bases not matched to a gene; V was cut back by 4 bases and J by 4 bases. Per the germline V gene, CDR1 is SQVTM and CDR2 is ANQGSEA. This CDR3 reads CSVVPGLAGAPDTQYF. The DNA for the CDR3 is TGCAGCGTTGTACCCGGACTAGCGGGAGCCCCAGATACGCAGTATTTT.

The rearrangement links TRBV29-1 to TRBJ1-1; 10 bases are a match to TRBD1. Germline V gene data show CDR1 as SQVTM and CDR2 as ANQGSEA. Germline trimming cut 5 bases from V and 1 base from J; bases unmatched to any gene: 7. CDR3 length: 15 residues. The chain's CDR3 is CSVSGTGVSNTEAFF. CDR3 nucleotides: TGCAGCGTTTCCGGGACAGGGGTATCGAACACTGAAGCTTTCTTT.

The J gene is TRBJ2-3, the V gene TRBV28; 13 positions agree with TRBD2. Germline CDR1 is MDHEN and CDR2 is SYDVKM. CDR3 length: 20 residues. The J segment lost 5 bases and the V segment lost 4 bases, leaving 18 bases of the junction unmatched. Here the CDR3 DNA reads TGTGCCAGCAGTTCCCGACTCCCGACTAGCGGGAGGCCATGGCAAGATACGCAGTATTTT. This sequence encodes CASSSRLPTSGRPWQDTQYF.

The DNA of the CDR3 is TGTGCCAGCAGTGCAATAGGGGGTTCCGAGCAGTACTTC. Amino acid sequence: CASSAIGGSEQYF. The chain uses TRBV2 and TRBJ2-7; perhaps TRBD1 as D (6 bases). There are 13 residues in the CDR3. V was cut by 4 bases and J by 6 bases, with 13 bases left in between. Germline-derived CDR1 and CDR2 are SNHLY and FYNNEI.

The J gene is TRBJ1-3, the V gene TRBV28, with no clear D. CDR3 length equals 12 residues. Between the trimmed V and J ends, which lost 8 bases and 3 bases, there was a span of 8 bases. CDR1 and CDR2 (germline): MDHEN, SYDVKM. CDR3 region: CASEQNGNTIYF. Here the CDR3 DNA reads TGTGCCAGCGAACAGAATGGAAACACCATATATTTT.

V gene TRBV11-3 combines with J gene TRBJ2-5; the D gene is possibly TRBD2 (6 bases). The CDR3 covers 12 residues. V was pared by 5 bases and J by 5 bases, with 9 bases between. In germline, CDR1 is SGHNT, CDR2 YENEEA. Written as DNA, the CDR3 is TGTGCCAGCAGCCGCGGGGCGGAGACCCAGTACTTC. Its translation is CASSRGAETQYF.

V usage is TRBV2 and J usage is TRBJ1-5, with 7 bases identical to TRBD1. The CDR3 runs 14 residues. J gave up 4 bases and V 4 bases, and 4 bases lay outside the gene matches. Per the germline V gene, CDR1 is SNHLY and CDR2 is FYNNEI. CDR3 in DNA: TGTGCCAGCAGTGGGACAGGTAAAAATCAGCCCCAGCATTTT. This translates into CASSGTGKNQPQHF.

The chain carries TRBV7-6 and TRBJ2-1; 8 nucleotides agree with TRBD2. This CDR3 contains 15 residues. V was clipped by 1 base and J by 2 bases; unmatched bases: 1. Per the germline V gene, CDR1 is SGHVS and CDR2 is FNYEAQ. Here the CDR3 reads CASSLGGGPYNEQFF. Written as DNA, the CDR3 is TGTGCCAGCAGCTTAGGCGGGGGGCCCTACAATGAGCAGTTCTTC.

The J gene is TRBJ1-1, the V gene TRBV6-4; D gene uncertain. The CDR3 has 15 residues. Germline V CDR1 and CDR2: MRHNA, SNTAGT. Deletions cut 3 bases from V and 4 bases from J, with 15 bases between. CDR3 protein: CASSDSYRRSTEAFF. Here the CDR3 DNA reads TGTGCCAGCAGTGATAGTTATAGGAGGAGCACTGAAGCTTTCTTT.

Regarding this clone: At the DNA level, this CDR3 is encoded by other sequences in the same sample as well. The chain combines TRBV28 with TRBJ2-3; perhaps TRBD2 as D (5 bases). CDR3 length: 13 residues. Germline V gene lookup returns CDR1 MDHEN and CDR2 SYDVKM. Trimming pared 4 bases from V and 1 base from J, leaving 6 bases between. The CDR3 loop is CASSSAGTDTQYF. The CDR3 DNA reads TGTGCCAGCAGTTCAGCGGGCACAGATACGCAGTATTTT.

The V gene is TRBV29-1, the J gene TRBJ2-5; 9 bases are a match to TRBD2. The V gene end was trimmed by 4 bases and the J gene end by 5 bases; junction bases not matched to a gene: 8. Germline CDR1 SQVTM, CDR2 ANQGSEA. This CDR3 has 14 amino acids. The CDR3 nucleotides read TGCAGCGTTGGTTCTAGCGGGATGAAGGAGACCCAGTACTTC. Translation gives CSVGSSGMKETQYF.

The rearrangement uses TRBV4-3 and TRBJ2-1; TRBD1 aligns across 7 bases. The V and J ends lost 0 bases and 3 bases, in that order; junction bases with no gene match: 5. Germline loops: CDR1 LGHNA, CDR2 YSLEER. This CDR3 has 16 residues. The CDR3: CASSQDPGGYYNEQFF. The CDR3 bases are TGCGCCAGCAGCCAAGATCCAGGGGGATACTACAATGAGCAGTTCTTC.

The J gene is TRBJ2-7, the V gene TRBV27; 7 bases are a match to TRBD2. V gave up 3 bases and J gave up 2 bases; unmatched junction bases: 1. The germline CDR1 and CDR2 sequences are MNHEY and SMNVEV (reference sequence). The CDR3 is 13 amino acids. The CDR3 here is CASSLTSPYEQYF. The CDR3 nucleotides are TGTGCCAGCAGTTTGACTAGCCCCTACGAGCAGTACTTC.

This CDR3 reads CASRQGLREKLFF. The CDR3, as DNA: TGTGCCAGCAGACAGGGTTTAAGGGAAAAACTGTTTTTT. V and J are TRBV2 and TRBJ1-4; D is possibly TRBD1 (6 bases). The CDR3 has 13 residues. Trimming took off 6 bases at V and 8 bases at J, with 13 bases between the two ends. Per germline, CDR1 SNHLY and CDR2 FYNNEI.

The rearrangement joins TRBV6-6 to TRBJ1-2; 7 bases are a match to TRBD1. Germline V gene data show CDR1 as MNHNY and CDR2 as SVGAGI (reference sequence). The CDR3 covers 12 residues. V shed 6 bases and J 2 bases; nucleotides not matched to a gene: 0. Written as DNA, the CDR3 is TGTGCCAGCAGGACAGGGAACTATGGCTACACCTTC. It specifies CASRTGNYGYTF.

CDR3 protein: CASSFEENTEAFF. In DNA, the CDR3 is TGTGCCAGCAGCTTCGAGGAGAACACTGAAGCTTTCTTT. The chain recombines TRBV7-9 with TRBJ1-1; D is ambiguous. From germline, CDR1 is SEHNR and CDR2 FQNEAQ (reference sequence). This CDR3 has 13 amino acids. V was cut by 3 bases and J by 1 base, with 6 bases left in between.

The genes are TRBV14 and TRBJ1-3; D is unclear. Germline CDR1 and CDR2: SGHDN and FVKESK. The CDR3 totals 15 residues. Trimming pared 5 bases from V and 0 bases from J, leaving 11 bases between. CDR3 sequence (DNA): TGTGCCAGCAGCGAAAGTGCGGTCTCTGGAAACACCATATATTTT. Translated: CASSESAVSGNTIYF.

The chain recombines TRBV5-1 with TRBJ1-5, with D hard to call. Trimming removed 4 bases at V and 3 bases at J, with 14 bases between. Germline CDR1 is SGHRS and CDR2 is YFSETQ. This CDR3 region has 15 residues. This CDR3 reads CASSPAGEDNQPQHF. The CDR3 nucleotides are TGCGCCAGCAGCCCGGCCGGGGAGGACAATCAGCCCCAGCATTTT.

V gene TRBV4-1 combines with J gene TRBJ2-1; D is possibly TRBD2 (5 bases). In germline, CDR1 is MGHRA, CDR2 YSYEKL. V was clipped by 0 bases and J by 5 bases, with 17 bases between them. There are 17 residues in the CDR3. The CDR3 is CASSQDGFGDYDNEQFF. In nucleotides, the CDR3 is TGCGCCAGCAGCCAAGATGGTTTCGGGGATTACGACAATGAGCAGTTCTTC.

The chain is built from TRBV7-3 and TRBJ2-2; possible D gene TRBD1, 7 bases. The CDR3 totals 14 residues. CDR1 is SGHTA and CDR2 is FQGTGA in the germline V gene. With 2 bases removed from V and 6 bases from J, the gap between germline ends came to 10 bases. The CDR3 DNA reads TGTGCCAGCAGCTTAGACAGGGAGGCCGGGGAGCTGTTTTTT. Translating gives CASSLDREAGELFF. The full variable domain, with the rest looked up from reference TRBV7-3 and TRBJ2-2, is GAGVSQTPSNKVTEKGKYVELRCDPISGHTALYWYRQSLGQGPEFLIYFQGTGAADDSGLPNDRFFAVRPEGSVSTLKIQRTERGDSAVYLCASSLDREAGELFFGEGSRLTVL.

The J gene is TRBJ2-5, the V gene TRBV20-1, with D uncertain. CDR1 DFQATT and CDR2 SNEGSKA come from the germline V gene (reference sequence). The CDR3 is 10 amino acids. The germline V and J ends were trimmed by 3 bases and 5 bases, with 4 bases remaining between them. The CDR3 here is CSARRETQYF. DNA for the CDR3: TGCAGTGCTAGGAGGGAGACCCAGTACTTC.

This chain connects TRBV6-5 to TRBJ2-1; the D gene is possibly TRBD1 (5 bases). Per the germline V gene, CDR1 is MNHEY and CDR2 is SVGAGI. The germline V and J ends were trimmed by 2 bases and 4 bases, with 15 bases remaining between them. This CDR3 is 16 amino acids long. CDR3 sequence (DNA): TGTGCCAGCAGTTACGTACAGTGGGGCGATTACAATGAGCAGTTCTTC. Amino acid sequence: CASSYVQWGDYNEQFF.

The count of this clone is one. The V gene is TRBV7-9, the J gene TRBJ2-7; 8 positions match TRBD1. The trim removed 5 bases at V and 7 bases at J, leaving 10 bases unmatched. This CDR3 is built from 14 residues. Per germline, CDR1 SEHNR and CDR2 FQNEAQ (reference sequence). CDR3 amino acids: CASSHRDRRLEQYF. The CDR3 region has the DNA TGTGCCAGCAGCCACCGGGACAGGAGGCTAGAGCAGTACTTC.

This chain links TRBV6-1 with TRBJ1-4; no firm D call. This CDR3 is built from 16 residues. Trimming removed 4 bases at V and 6 bases at J, with 18 bases between. Per the germline V gene, CDR1 is MNHNS and CDR2 is SASEGT. The CDR3 sequence: CASSVGRFSSDEKLFF. In nucleotides, the CDR3 is TGTGCCAGCAGTGTCGGTCGATTCTCCTCGGATGAAAAACTGTTTTTT.

The chain employs TRBV19 and TRBJ2-2; 12 nucleotides match TRBD2. The CDR3 spans 15 residues. The ends lost 5 bases at V and 6 bases at J; junction bases unmatched: 4. CDR1 and CDR2 (germline): LNHDA, SQIVND (reference sequence). The CDR3, as DNA: TGTGCCAGTAGTTTATCTAGCGGGAGGGCCGGGGAGCTGTTTTTT. Residues: CASSLSSGRAGELFF.

The table lists this clone with a few counts. This chain uses TRBV18 with TRBJ1-2; a weak D match, TRBD1 (6 bases). This CDR3 has 15 residues. Deletions cut 3 bases from V and 2 bases from J, with 13 bases between. Germline CDR1 and CDR2: KGHSH and LQKENI. This chain's CDR3 is CASSPQQGRNYGYTF. The DNA for the CDR3 is TGTGCCAGCTCACCCCAACAGGGTAGGAACTATGGCTACACCTTC.